These 18 T cell receptor beta chains came from one sample sequenced in a study of cytomegalovirus exposure and HLA in healthy donors. Produced via immunoSEQ multiplex PCR; TCRdb's table is partial and in-frame only. The sample consists of around 150,000 clones, roughly nine tenths of them appearing once. The material sequenced was PBMCs. The origin of the receptors is a woman younger than 35 in good health and CMV-seropositive.

The chain combines TRBV5-1 with TRBJ1-1; 11 nucleotides align to TRBD1. Germline V gene lookup returns CDR1 SGHRS and CDR2 YFSETQ. V lost 2 bases, J lost 0 bases, and 3 bases stayed unmatched. CDR3 length: 16 amino acids. CDR3 amino acids: CASSLPDRGLNTEAFF. CDR3 DNA: TGCGCCAGCAGCTTACCGGACAGGGGGCTGAACACTGAAGCTTTCTTT.

The V and J genes are TRBV11-2 and TRBJ2-7; the D gene is possibly TRBD1 (6 bases). Per the germline V gene, CDR1 is SGHAT and CDR2 is FQNNGV. Trimming stripped 5 bases from V and 5 bases from J, with 25 bases between. The CDR3 totals 17 residues. CDR3 nucleotides: TGTGCCAGCAGCCCCTCCACGGGGACACACCTTCGGGACGAGCAGTACTTC. It yields the protein CASSPSTGTHLRDEQYF.

The chain combines TRBV5-4 with TRBJ2-5; TRBD2 matches at 7 bases. CDR3 length: 15 amino acids. V was pared by 2 bases and J by 4 bases, with 8 bases of the junction left unmatched. Germline CDR1 reads SGHNT; CDR2 reads YYREEE (reference sequence). CDR3 protein: CASSFWEGGRETQYF. The DNA for the CDR3 is TGTGCCAGCAGCTTTTGGGAGGGAGGGAGAGAGACCCAGTACTTC.

The rearrangement joins TRBV29-1 to TRBJ1-1; no clear D gene. Germline CDR1 reads SQVTM; CDR2 reads ANQGSEA. V was clipped by 3 bases and J by 4 bases, with 18 bases between them. The CDR3 is 15 amino acids. CDR3 sequence reads: CSVDIWDSVSTEAFF. The CDR3 DNA follows: TGCAGCGTTGATATCTGGGATAGCGTGAGCACTGAAGCTTTCTTT. Variable domain in full (rest from reference TRBV29-1 and TRBJ1-1): SAVISQKPSRDICQRGTSLTIQCQVDSQVTMMFWYRQQPGQSLTLIATANQGSEATYESGFVIDKFPISRPNLTFSTLTVSNMSPEDSSIYLCSVDIWDSVSTEAFFGQGTRLTVV.

CDR3 loop: CATSRDSEDTQYF. The DNA of the CDR3 is TGTGCCACCAGCAGAGATAGTGAGGATACGCAGTATTTT. The J gene is TRBJ2-3, the V gene TRBV15; D gene ambiguous. V lost 0 bases to trimming and J lost 6 bases, with 7 bases between them. The length of the CDR3 is 13 residues. Germline lookup yields CDR1 LNHNV and CDR2 YYDKDF (reference sequence).

V usage is TRBV18 and J usage is TRBJ2-2, with 11 bases aligning to TRBD1. Per germline, CDR1 KGHSH and CDR2 LQKENI. The J segment lost 7 bases and the V segment lost 3 bases, leaving 7 bases of the junction unmatched. The CDR3 extends over 16 amino acids. CDR3 in DNA: TGTGCCAGCTCACCCCGGACAGGGGGCGTCGGCGGGGAGCTGTTTTTT. Translation gives CASSPRTGGVGGELFF.

This rearrangement joins TRBV28 to TRBJ2-1; 7 positions agree with TRBD1. V dropped 1 base and J dropped 9; count of bases not matched to a gene: 0. The CDR3 is 12 residues long. Germline CDR1 is MDHEN and CDR2 is SYDVKM. The CDR3 sequence: CASSLSGGEQFF. The CDR3 DNA sequence: TGTGCCAGCAGTTTATCAGGGGGTGAGCAGTTCTTC.

As DNA, the CDR3 is TGCGCCAGCAGCCAAGATGGAAATAGCCTCGATGAGCAGTTCTTC. Protein product: CASSQDGNSLDEQFF. This chain uses TRBV4-3 with TRBJ2-1; no reliable D call. This CDR3 contains 15 residues. The germline CDR1 and CDR2 sequences are LGHNA and YSLEER. The V gene lost 0 bases and the J gene lost 8 bases, with 14 bases spanning the gap.

The chain recombines TRBV30 with TRBJ2-3, with TRBD2 as a possible D gene (6 bases). There are 15 residues in the CDR3. Per the germline V gene, CDR1 is GTSNPN and CDR2 is SVGIG (reference sequence). V was clipped by 1 base and J by 2 bases, with 13 bases between them. The DNA of the CDR3 is TGTGCCTGGAGTGCCGGGACTTCTCTCACAGATACGCAGTATTTT. This gives the protein CAWSAGTSLTDTQYF.

V usage is TRBV15 and J usage is TRBJ2-5; D is possibly TRBD2 (5 bases). This CDR3 spans 13 amino acids. CDR1 is LNHNV, CDR2 YYDKDF, per germline (reference sequence). Trimming stripped 1 base from V and 5 bases from J, with 8 bases between. CDR3 nucleotides: TGTGCCACCAGCAGAGGAGGGTTGGAGACCCAGTACTTC. Translated, it gives CATSRGGLETQYF.

This chain links TRBV5-1 with TRBJ2-5; D call uncertain. The CDR3 is 15 residues long. CDR1 is SGHRS, CDR2 YFSETQ, per germline. The V gene lost 1 base and the J gene lost 2 bases, with 12 bases spanning the gap. The CDR3 region is CASSLSPHLQETQYF. CDR3 nucleotide sequence: TGCGCCAGCAGCTTGTCTCCTCACTTACAAGAGACCCAGTACTTC.

The V call is TRBV7-7, the J call TRBJ2-1; possibly TRBD2 for D (6 bases). In germline, CDR1 is SSHAT, CDR2 FNYEAQ (reference sequence). Trimming cost V 1 base and J 4 bases, with 11 bases left between them. CDR3 length: 15 residues. This chain's CDR3 is CASSLDGTEYNEQFF. In nucleotides, the CDR3 is TGTGCCAGCAGCTTAGATGGGACTGAGTACAATGAGCAGTTCTTC.

This chain links TRBV2 with TRBJ1-2; 8 bases are shared with TRBD1. Per the germline V gene, CDR1 is SNHLY and CDR2 is FYNNEI. The CDR3 loop spans 18 amino acids. V was pared by 4 bases and J by 5 bases, with 18 bases of the junction left unmatched. CDR3 residues: CASSVLLGGQGENYGYTF. CDR3 nucleotide sequence: TGTGCCAGCAGTGTGCTTCTGGGTGGACAGGGAGAGAATTATGGCTACACCTTC. The complete variable domain, with remaining parts taken from reference TRBV2 and TRBJ1-2, reads EPEVTQTPSHQVTQMGQEVILRCVPISNHLYFYWYRQILGQKVEFLVSFYNNEISEKSEIFDDQFSVERPDGSNFTLKIRSTKLEDSAMYFCASSVLLGGQGENYGYTFGSGTRLTVV.

The chain joins TRBV5-6 to TRBJ1-2; 9 nucleotides agree with TRBD1. The CDR3 sequence is 14 residues long. V was clipped by 2 bases and J by 4 bases; unmatched bases: 3. Germline V CDR1 and CDR2: SGHDT, YYEEEE. Here the CDR3 DNA reads TGTGCCAGCAGCTTCCGGGACAGGGCCTATGGCTACACCTTC. It translates to CASSFRDRAYGYTF.

CDR3 coding DNA: TGTGCCAGCAGCGGGACTCGAAAGACCGGGGAGCTGTTTTTT. It yields the protein CASSGTRKTGELFF. The rearrangement joins TRBV7-2 to TRBJ2-2, with a possible D match to TRBD2 (6 bases). CDR1 and CDR2 from the germline V gene are SGHTA and FQGNSA. V was trimmed by 5 bases and J by 5 bases, leaving 12 bases between them. The CDR3 covers 14 residues.

This chain joins TRBV6-5 and TRBJ2-7; TRBD1 aligns across 9 bases. V gave up 1 base and J gave up 5 bases; unmatched junction bases: 3. The CDR3 contains 14 residues. CDR1 MNHEY and CDR2 SVGAGI come from the germline V gene. In DNA form, the CDR3 reads TGTGCCAGCAGTTACTGGACAGGGGCCGACGAGCAGTACTTC. It is translated as CASSYWTGADEQYF.

The chain joins TRBV4-1 to TRBJ1-5; possible D gene TRBD1, 5 bases. The CDR3 extends over 13 amino acids. V lost 1 base and J 8 bases, leaving 9 bases between the germline ends. CDR1 and CDR2 (germline): MGHRA, YSYEKL. The CDR3: CASSQVGREPQHF. The CDR3 bases are TGCGCCAGCAGCCAAGTGGGCAGGGAGCCCCAGCATTTT.

This chain connects TRBV4-1 to TRBJ2-2, with 7 nucleotides matching TRBD1. Germline lookup yields CDR1 MGHRA and CDR2 YSYEKL. This CDR3 has 14 amino acids. Unmatched junction bases numbered 3, after V lost 3 bases and J lost 5 bases. The CDR3 here is CASSQRGRTGELFF. CDR3 nucleotides: TGCGCCAGCAGCCAGAGGGGGCGGACCGGGGAGCTGTTTTTT.